The rows below give T cell receptor beta chains drawn from one sample of a study of cytomegalovirus exposure and HLA in healthy donors. Measured with immunoSEQ multiplex PCR; TCRdb has only the in-frame clones, and not every one. The data contain fewer than 85,000 clones, around 80% of them singletons. Source material: PBMCs. Receptor source: a man in his 70s in good health and CMV-seropositive. CDR3s include the opening cysteine and the closing phenylalanine or tryptophan. A D gene is named only where the DNA matches it firmly. Expanded clones get a size class; other rows say once, few or many, or leave the size out.

j_call d_call clone_size v_call cdr3_aa cdr3_nt
TRBJ1-1 TRBD1 NA TRBV5-6 CASSFGGQGGTEAFF TGTGCCAGCAGCTTCGGGGGACAGGGAGGAACTGAAGCTTTCTTT
TRBJ2-1 NA NA TRBV20-1 CSAGPGDEQFF TGCAGTGCTGGCCCGGGGGATGAGCAGTTCTTC
TRBJ2-7 TRBD1 NA TRBV7-9 CASRRGTGEKGEQYF TGTGCCAGCAGACGTGGGACAGGGGAAAAGGGCGAGCAGTACTTC
TRBJ2-7 TRBD2 NA TRBV9 CASSAQSSGGYEQYF TGTGCCAGCAGCGCCCAGTCGAGCGGGGGCTACGAGCAGTACTTC
TRBJ2-5 TRBD2 NA TRBV9 CASSVGSGSGQETQYF TGTGCCAGCAGCGTAGGCAGCGGGAGTGGGCAAGAGACCCAGTACTTC
TRBJ2-7 TRBD1 few TRBV6-5 CASSLSGGRYEQYF TGTGCCAGCAGTTTATCAGGGGGCAGGTACGAGCAGTACTTC
TRBJ2-2 NA NA TRBV6-6 CASSSREANTGELFF TGTGCCAGCAGTTCCAGGGAAGCGAACACCGGGGAGCTGTTTTTT
TRBJ1-1 TRBD1 NA TRBV7-2 CASSLADRGTEAFF TGTGCCAGCAGCTTAGCAGACAGGGGAACTGAAGCTTTCTTT
TRBJ1-2 NA NA TRBV6-5 CASSPRQATNYGYTF TGTGCCAGCAGTCCGCGACAGGCAACTAACTATGGCTACACCTTC
TRBJ1-1 NA medium-sized TRBV19 CASSIIGGSAFF TGTGCCAGTAGTATAATTGGCGGAAGCGCTTTCTTT
TRBJ2-5 NA once TRBV5-6 CASRSAPQETQYF TGTGCCAGCAGATCCGCGCCGCAAGAGACCCAGTACTTC
TRBJ2-7 TRBD1 few TRBV10-3 CAIKSGTGFYEQYF TGTGCCATCAAATCCGGGACAGGTTTCTACGAGCAGTACTTC
TRBJ1-3 TRBD1 NA TRBV4-1 CASSHRTGPSGNTIYF TGCGCCAGCAGCCACCGGACAGGGCCATCTGGAAACACCATATATTTT
TRBJ1-2 TRBD1 NA TRBV29-1 CSVETTGEGGYTF TGCAGCGTTGAAACCACAGGGGAAGGCGGCTACACCTTC
TRBJ2-1 TRBD2 NA TRBV18 CASSPTGGVDEQFF TGTGCCAGCTCACCGACGGGGGGAGTAGATGAGCAGTTCTTC
TRBJ2-7 TRBD1 NA TRBV28 CASTIGGQGAQEQYF TGTGCCAGCACCATCGGGGGACAGGGGGCGCAAGAGCAGTACTTC
TRBJ1-1 NA NA TRBV9 CASSVEQYTEAFF TGTGCCAGCAGCGTAGAGCAATACACTGAAGCTTTCTTT
TRBJ2-3 NA NA TRBV10-3 CATRQEGTDTQYF TGTGCCACTAGACAGGAGGGCACAGATACGCAGTATTTT
TRBJ2-1 NA NA TRBV11-2 CASTPARGGGNEQFF TGTGCCAGCACCCCCGCGCGAGGGGGGGGCAATGAGCAGTTCTTC
TRBJ1-6 NA once TRBV6-5 CASSYRHPGANSPLHF TGTGCCAGCAGTTACCGTCATCCAGGGGCCAATTCACCCCTCCACTTT
TRBJ1-5 TRBD1 NA TRBV5-8 CASSPDRGNSNQPQHF TGTGCCAGCAGCCCGGACAGGGGAAATAGCAATCAGCCCCAGCATTTT
TRBJ1-2 TRBD1 NA TRBV11-2 CASSPRPGQGGYTF TGTGCCAGCAGCCCACGACCCGGACAGGGAGGCTACACCTTC
TRBJ2-7 TRBD2 NA TRBV2 CASSDQPLAASYEQYF TGTGCCAGCAGTGACCAACCCCTAGCGGCCTCCTACGAGCAGTACTTC
TRBJ1-6 NA NA TRBV6-1 CAGSDLPRSDSPLHF TGTGCCGGCAGTGACCTCCCCAGGTCAGATTCACCCCTCCACTTT
TRBJ1-6 TRBD1 NA TRBV2 CASSPGQGRNIDSPLHF TGTGCCAGCTCCCCGGGACAGGGGCGTAATATAGATTCACCCCTCCACTTT
TRBJ1-1 TRBD1 few TRBV7-8 CASRKAQGRDTEAFF TGTGCCAGCAGGAAAGCACAGGGGAGAGACACTGAAGCTTTCTTT
TRBJ2-4 NA NA TRBV6-1 CASSVKGDGIQYF TGTGCCAGCAGTGTGAAGGGAGACGGCATTCAGTACTTC
TRBJ2-1 TRBD2 NA TRBV23-1 CASSQLSGSSYNEQFF TGCGCCAGCAGTCAATTGAGCGGGAGTTCCTACAATGAGCAGTTCTTC
TRBJ2-1 NA NA TRBV6-6 CASSYAQGTDNEQFF TGTGCCAGCAGTTACGCACAGGGTACGGACAATGAGCAGTTCTTC
TRBJ2-3 NA NA TRBV7-9 CASSTRGGGTIPDTQYF TGTGCCAGCAGCACCCGAGGGGGGGGGACTATCCCAGATACGCAGTATTTT
TRBJ2-7 TRBD1 NA TRBV2 CASSPPGQNYEQYF TGTGCCAGCAGCCCCCCGGGACAGAACTACGAGCAGTACTTC
TRBJ2-2 TRBD1 NA TRBV5-4 CASSFLDREGGELFF TGTGCCAGCAGCTTCCTGGACAGGGAAGGCGGGGAGCTGTTTTTT
TRBJ2-7 NA NA TRBV7-9 CASSFLGLEQYF TGTGCCAGCAGCTTTCTCGGTCTAGAGCAGTACTTC